This TCR beta chain is from a study of blood T cell repertoires in COVID-19. The CDR3 runs to 15 residues. V was clipped by 7 bases and J by 1 base, with 13 bases between them. CDR1 and CDR2 (germline): LNHDA, SQIVND (reference sequence). Measured with immunoSEQ multiplex PCR; TCRdb has only the in-frame clones, and not every one. The sample consists of about 63,000 clones, 74% of them appearing once. The clonotype was recovered from a woman older than 75 with acute or convalescent COVID-19. Input material: peripheral blood. V gene TRBV19 combines with J gene TRBJ2-2; tentative D call: TRBD2 (6 bases). The CDR3 sequence is CASKTDGRNTGELFF. CDR3 nucleotide sequence: TGTGCCAGTAAGACGGACGGGAGGAACACCGGGGAGCTGTTTTTT.